Below, 17 T cell receptor beta chains from the same sample are listed, as sequenced in a study of blood T cell repertoires in COVID-19. Profiling relied on immunoSEQ multiplex PCR, and the TCRdb table lists in-frame clones only, not all of them. The sample records around 280,000 clones, roughly 90% being singletons. Sequencing used peripheral blood. These TCRs come from a woman aged 50 to 65 who had recovered from COVID-19.

This clone appeared a few times. The V call is TRBV7-6, the J call TRBJ2-7; D is perhaps TRBD1 (6 bases). V was shortened by 4 bases and J by 3 bases, with 22 bases between the two germline ends. The CDR3 totals 17 residues. The germline V gene encodes CDR1 SGHVS and CDR2 FNYEAQ. CDR3 sequence (DNA): TGTGCCAGCAGCTCCCCTCTTTCAGGGGTTGGGGACTACGAGCAGTACTTC. This translates into CASSSPLSGVGDYEQYF.

This sequence joins TRBV7-6 and TRBJ2-2; 12 bases fit TRBD1. V trimming: 5 bases; J trimming: 2 bases; junction bases outside the gene matches: 6. The CDR3 loop spans 17 amino acids. Per the germline V gene, CDR1 is SGHVS and CDR2 is FNYEAQ. For the CDR3, the DNA is TGTGCCAGCAGCGGGAGGGGGACAGGGGGCAACACCGGGGAGCTGTTTTTT. Residues: CASSGRGTGGNTGELFF. The whole variable domain, filled in from reference TRBV7-6 and TRBJ2-2, reads GAGVSQSPRYKVTKRGQDVALRCDPISGHVSLYWYRQALGQGPEFLTYFNYEAQQDKSGLPNDRFSAERPEGSISTLTIQRTEQRDSAMYRCASSGRGTGGNTGELFFGEGSRLTVL.

The chain recombines TRBV7-2 with TRBJ2-7; D remains ambiguous. This CDR3 region has 14 residues. Trimming stripped 2 bases from V and 2 bases from J, with 10 bases between. CDR1 and CDR2 (germline): SGHTA, FQGNSA. The CDR3 sequence: CASSLPQTPYEQYF. CDR3 DNA sequence: TGTGCCAGCAGCTTACCCCAGACACCCTACGAGCAGTACTTC. Full variable domain (rest looked up from reference TRBV7-2 and TRBJ2-7): GAGVSQSPSNKVTEKGKDVELRCDPISGHTALYWYRQSLGQGLEFLIYFQGNSAPDKSGLPSDRFSAERTGGSVSTLTIQRTQQEDSAVYLCASSLPQTPYEQYFGPGTRLTVT.

The V gene is TRBV30, the J gene TRBJ1-2, with TRBD1 matching 7 bases. The CDR3 consists of 13 residues. The germline gives CDR1 GTSNPN, CDR2 SVGIG (reference sequence). The V segment lost 4 bases and the J segment 7 bases; nucleotides outside the gene matches: 9. CDR3 nucleotide sequence: TGTGCCTGGAAGGTGAAGGGGGCGGCTGGCTACACCTTC. This gives the protein CAWKVKGAAGYTF. Full variable domain (remainder filled in from reference TRBV30 and TRBJ1-2): SQTIHQWPATLVQPVGSPLSLECTVEGTSNPNLYWYRQAAGRGLQLLFYSVGIGQISSEVPQNLSASRPQDRQFILSSKKLLLSDSGFYLCAWKVKGAAGYTFGSGTRLTVV.

This clone has a single count. This sequence joins TRBV28 and TRBJ2-5; D possibly corresponds to TRBD1 (5 bases). Germline V gene sequence: CDR1 MDHEN, CDR2 SYDVKM. The CDR3 covers 15 residues. Trimming left V 5 bases short and J 7 bases short, with 20 bases between. Written as DNA, the CDR3 is TGTGCCAGCAGTATGTTAGACAGACGAAGAGGGACCCAGTACTTC. It specifies CASSMLDRRRGTQYF.

This sequence joins TRBV5-1 and TRBJ2-7; possibly TRBD2 for D (5 bases). V dropped 1 base and J dropped 0 bases, with 8 bases sitting between them. The germline CDR1 and CDR2 sequences are SGHRS and YFSETQ. The CDR3 sequence is 14 residues long. The CDR3 DNA reads TGCGCCAGCAGCTTGAGGAGCGGCTCCTACGAGCAGTACTTC. Its protein product is CASSLRSGSYEQYF. The entire variable domain, with the rest obtained from reference TRBV5-1 and TRBJ2-7, is as follows: KAGVTQTPRYLIKTRGQQVTLSCSPISGHRSVSWYQQTPGQGLQFLFEYFSETQRNKGNFPGRFSGRQFSNSRSEMNVSTLELGDSALYLCASSLRSGSYEQYFGPGTRLTVT.

J is TRBJ1-3 and V is TRBV4-1; D call uncertain. The V gene's germline CDR1 is MGHRA and CDR2 YSYEKL. The CDR3 extends over 15 amino acids. V lost 1 base, J lost 0 bases, and 7 bases lay in between. This chain's CDR3 is CASSQVHTSGNTIYF. CDR3 DNA: TGCGCCAGCAGCCAAGTCCACACCTCTGGAAACACCATATATTTT.

V usage is TRBV6-5 and J usage is TRBJ1-6, with D tentatively TRBD1 (5 bases). This CDR3 has 16 amino acids. The V end lost 0 bases, the J end lost 10 bases, and 16 bases lay between the germline ends. Germline lookup yields CDR1 MNHEY and CDR2 SVGAGI. The CDR3, as DNA: TGTGCCAGCAGTTACTCTTCGGGGAGGGACGGCTCACCCCTCCACTTT. The encoded protein is CASSYSSGRDGSPLHF.

V usage is TRBV5-1 and J usage is TRBJ2-5, with D perhaps TRBD1 (6 bases). CDR1 and CDR2 from the germline V gene are SGHRS and YFSETQ. The CDR3 covers 14 residues. Trimming took 6 bases from V and 4 from J, leaving 16 bases between them. In DNA, the CDR3 is TGCGCCAGCATCCCCGGGACAACCGGAGAGACCCAGTACTTC. Protein product: CASIPGTTGETQYF.

CDR3: CASSLLVTDYGYTF. CDR3 nucleotides: TGCGCCAGCAGCTTGTTAGTAACCGACTATGGCTACACCTTC. The chain uses TRBV5-1 and TRBJ1-2; D gene unclear. This CDR3 has 14 residues. Germline loops: CDR1 SGHRS, CDR2 YFSETQ. V dropped 1 base and J dropped 3 bases, with 10 bases sitting between them.

The gene calls are TRBV6-5 and TRBJ1-2, with D possibly being TRBD1 (5 bases). The CDR3 has 15 amino acids. CDR1 MNHEY and CDR2 SVGAGI come from the germline V gene. Trimming shortened V by 3 bases and J by 4 bases, and 15 bases separated the two germline ends. The CDR3: CASSYRAQGAYGYTF. CDR3 coding DNA: TGTGCCAGCAGTTATAGGGCCCAGGGCGCCTATGGCTACACCTTC.

The rearrangement links TRBV29-1 to TRBJ1-4, with 7 bases fitting TRBD1. V was pared by 6 bases and J by 2 bases, with 6 bases of the junction left unmatched. Germline V lookup: CDR1 SQVTM, CDR2 ANQGSEA. CDR3 length: 14 amino acids. In nucleotides, the CDR3 is TGCAGCGTCGCAGACAGGGCCACTAATGAAAAACTGTTTTTT. This sequence encodes CSVADRATNEKLFF.

This chain uses TRBV9 with TRBJ2-1, with a weak D call TRBD2 (5 bases). The CDR3 has 13 amino acids. V was cut by 7 bases and J by 5 bases, with 13 bases left in between. Per germline, CDR1 SGDLS and CDR2 YYNGEE. The chain's CDR3 is CASGIGIHNEQFF. The CDR3 DNA reads as TGTGCCAGCGGAATCGGGATTCACAATGAGCAGTTCTTC.

The chain is built from TRBV25-1 and TRBJ2-7, with 13 bases identical to TRBD2. V gave up 4 bases and J gave up 8 bases; unmatched junction bases: 14. The CDR3 covers 17 residues. CDR1 and CDR2 (germline): MGHDK, SYGVNS. The CDR3 reads CASSGVPGTSGASKQYF. CDR3 nucleotide sequence: TGTGCCAGCAGTGGCGTCCCCGGGACTAGCGGGGCCAGTAAGCAGTACTTC.

The rearrangement joins TRBV27 to TRBJ2-3, with D perhaps TRBD1 (5 bases). The germline CDR1 and CDR2 sequences are MNHEY and SMNVEV (reference sequence). The CDR3 extends over 16 amino acids. Trimming left V 2 bases short and J 2 bases short, with 14 bases between. CDR3 in DNA: TGTGCCAGCAGTTTAGCTGCAGGGTCCAACACAGATACGCAGTATTTT. It codes for CASSLAAGSNTDTQYF.

This chain joins TRBV6-5 and TRBJ1-1; a weak D match, TRBD1 (6 bases). V lost 7 bases and J lost 7, with 10 bases in between. The CDR3 consists of 11 residues. From germline, CDR1 is MNHEY and CDR2 SVGAGI. DNA of the CDR3: TGTGCCAGCACCGAGGGACATGAAGCTTTCTTT. Protein sequence: CASTEGHEAFF.

The chain joins TRBV30 to TRBJ2-1, with 10 bases fitting TRBD2. The CDR3 consists of 13 residues. Per the germline V gene, CDR1 is GTSNPN and CDR2 is SVGIG (reference sequence). Trimming cost V 1 base and J 15 bases; bases outside gene matches: 9. The CDR3 DNA sequence: TGTGCCTGGAGTGCCTGGACTAGCGGTATGCCGTTCTTC. Amino acids: CAWSAWTSGMPFF.